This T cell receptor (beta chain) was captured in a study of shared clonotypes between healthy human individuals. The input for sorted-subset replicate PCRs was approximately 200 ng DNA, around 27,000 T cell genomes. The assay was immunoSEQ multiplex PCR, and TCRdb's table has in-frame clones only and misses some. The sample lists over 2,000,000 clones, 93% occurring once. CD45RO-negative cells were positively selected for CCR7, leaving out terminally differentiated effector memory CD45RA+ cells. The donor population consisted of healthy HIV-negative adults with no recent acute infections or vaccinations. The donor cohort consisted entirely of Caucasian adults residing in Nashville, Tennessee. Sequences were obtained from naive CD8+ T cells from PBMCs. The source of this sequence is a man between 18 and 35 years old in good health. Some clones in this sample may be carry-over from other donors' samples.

The CDR3 here is CASSYLEGNTEAFF. The CDR3 nucleotides read TGTGCCAGCAGCTATTTGGAGGGAAACACTGAAGCTTTCTTT. The genes are TRBV7-9 and TRBJ1-1; D unclear. CDR1 and CDR2 (germline): SEHNR, FQNEAQ (reference sequence). Trimming left V 4 bases short and J 2 bases short, with 11 bases between. This CDR3 has 14 residues.